The sequence of this TCR beta chain was determined in a study of blood T cell repertoires in COVID-19 (dated by TCRdb to the early 2020s). Context from the whole study: The collaborator samples originated in the United States, Italy and Spain and spanned the acute and convalescent phases of COVID-19. The prospective study material was composed of cDNA or gDNA derived from T cells, B-cell-depleted T cells, or PBMCs. Subjects who had been exposed to COVID-19, were actively infected with it, or had recovered from it provided the deeply sampled blood TCRbeta repertoires that made up the dataset. The repertoires were released in a freely available public database meant as a resource for research on the immune response to SARS-CoV-2. Samples came from the ongoing ImmuneRACE study (first 160 participants) plus 1,254 subjects from 6 global collaborators. Sample metadata almost always included a de-identified subject ID, COVID-19 status, age in years and sex. Where HLA class I and class II types were available, the types were taken from metadata supplied by the sample provider, not from assay-based typing. Results and caveats for the whole study, not just this receptor: The quantity of clinical and demographic metadata differed by source and by participant and was supplied without curation.

Notes on this clone: It has no known antigen specificity. Within one base of it there is no much larger clone, and no base qualities were kept.

TCRbeta CDR3 regions were amplified from genomic DNA using the immunoSEQ Assay, a bias-controlled multiplex PCR. The original methods were these. The number of nucleated cells in each sample was estimated from the amplification of reference gene primers within the assay. Sequence reads were collapsed and filtered to measure the absolute abundance of every unique TCRbeta CDR3 rearrangement. Productive Simpson clonality was computed per sample as the square root of Simpson's diversity index over productive rearrangements. TCRdb took this table from immuneACCESS and kept in-frame rearrangements with V and J called. Such tables lack part of the clones; where checked against another copy, unresolved V genes explain under half of the gap, and the rest is unexplained. Clonal size and the V and J genes are those of that table, whereas D and trimming came from the DNA. The sample table contains 220,000 or so clones; only one count was recorded for just under 85% of them. 1.9% of the sample belongs to the ten largest clones.

Trimming takes 4 bases off V and 2 bases off J; junction bases not matched to a gene: 8. Looking up the germline V gene (reference sequence) yields CDR1 GTSNPN and CDR2 SVGIG. From its cysteine to its phenylalanine, the CDR3 spans 15 amino acids. Just CDR3 DNA is preserved here, 45 bases in frame from base 1. Collaborating institutions collected whole blood in K2EDTA tubes following their own protocols. Collaborator samples were shipped for TCRbeta analysis as frozen whole blood, isolated PBMCs, or DNA extracted from either sample type. The chain is encoded by TRBV30 joined to TRBJ2-5, with TRBD1 identical over 9 junction bases. The source of this sequence is a woman at least 80 years old with acute or convalescent COVID-19. The sequenced sample consisted of peripheral blood. The DNA sequence reads TGTGCCTGGACCACCGGGACAGGGAGGCAAGAGACCCAGTACTTC. Its amino acids are CAWTTGTGRQETQYF.